This T cell receptor (beta chain) was obtained from a study of blood T cell repertoires in COVID-19. Study-wide context: COVID-19 samples, acute and convalescent, were from the United States, Italy and Spain.

Germline V CDR1 and CDR2: SNHLY, FYNNEI. The junction had 11 bases not matched to a gene; V was cut back by 8 bases and J by 4 bases. This CDR3 is 15 amino acids long. This clone was counted a single time. Original data processing: Amplifying reference gene primers gave estimates of nucleated cell counts. Using immunoSEQ multiplex PCR, the repertoire was profiled, and TCRdb retains in-frame clones only, with some absent. D and trimming come from the DNA, and the V and J calls and clone size come from that table. The sample yields around 300,000 clones, 85% seen once. The chain carries TRBV2 and TRBJ2-7; 10 bases align to TRBD2. Sequencing used peripheral blood. The sequence derives from a woman aged 50 to 60 with active or convalescent COVID-19. CDR3 bases: TGTGCCAGCCGCCGAGGAGCGGGAGGGAATTACGAGCAGTACTTC. It codes for CASRRGAGGNYEQYF.